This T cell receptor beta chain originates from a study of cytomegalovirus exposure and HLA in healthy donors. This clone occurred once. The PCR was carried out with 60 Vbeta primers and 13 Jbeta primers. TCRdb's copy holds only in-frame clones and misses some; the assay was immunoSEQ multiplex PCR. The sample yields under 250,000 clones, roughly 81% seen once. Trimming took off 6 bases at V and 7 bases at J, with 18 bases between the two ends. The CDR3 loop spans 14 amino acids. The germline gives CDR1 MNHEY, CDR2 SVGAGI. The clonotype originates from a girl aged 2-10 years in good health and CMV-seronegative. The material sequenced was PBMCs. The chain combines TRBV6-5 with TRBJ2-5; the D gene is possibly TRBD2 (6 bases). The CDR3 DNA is TGTGCCAGCAGCTATAGACTAGGTTTAGGGACCCAGTACTTC. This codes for CASSYRLGLGTQYF.